These 15 T cell receptor beta chains were sequenced from one sample in a study of blood T cells in healthy people across ages. Next came a second PCR, run for about 7 to 12 cycles, which used a sample-barcoded 5' primer along with a J-beta primer mix. TCRdb recomputed calls from the 5' RACE reads with MiXCR, one row per CDR3 protein. Among under 1,000,000 distinct CDR3 sequences listed, around 34% were seen once. Sequenced input: blood. All receptors derive from a man younger than 35 in good health.

The genes are TRBV29-1 and TRBJ2-1, with D perhaps TRBD2 (6 bases). Trimming pared 4 bases from V and 3 bases from J, leaving 7 bases between. Germline V gene data show CDR1 as SQVTM and CDR2 as ANQGSEA. The CDR3 covers 12 residues. In DNA form, the CDR3 reads TGCAGCGTTGCCGGGGGCTACAATGAGCAGTTCTTC. Translating gives CSVAGGYNEQFF.

The chain is built from TRBV20-1 and TRBJ2-7, with 7 bases fitting TRBD1. Germline V CDR1 and CDR2: DFQATT, SNEGSKA (reference sequence). This CDR3 spans 18 amino acids. Trimming took 6 bases from V and 1 from J; bases not matched to a gene: 21. CDR3 amino acids: CSAINIIGPGQISYEQYF. The CDR3 nucleotides read TGCAGTGCCATAAATATTATAGGTCCGGGACAGATATCCTACGAGCAGTACTTC.

This clonotype has only a few counts. The V gene is TRBV2, the J gene TRBJ1-5; 8 nucleotides match TRBD1. The CDR3 covers 17 residues. Germline assignment: CDR1 SNHLY and CDR2 FYNNEI. The ends lost 5 bases at V and 7 bases at J; junction bases unmatched: 16. The CDR3 coding sequence is TGTGCCAGCAGTTTGAAAGGCGTTTGGACAGGGAAGCAGCCCCAGCATTTT. This translates into CASSLKGVWTGKQPQHF.

This clonotype was observed many times. J is TRBJ2-7 and V is TRBV12-3 or TRBV12-4, with unresolved D. The CDR3 consists of 12 residues. V was pared by 1 base and J by 7 bases, with 8 bases between. The CDR3 DNA is TGTGCCAGCAGTTTAGGCCCTTCTGAGCAGTACTTC. It yields the protein CASSLGPSEQYF.

The V and J genes are TRBV4-3 and TRBJ2-1; D remains unclear. The CDR3 runs 16 residues. Trimming took 1 base from V and 3 from J, leaving 13 bases between them. Germline CDR1 LGHNA, CDR2 YSLEER. The CDR3 reads CASSQAGPSIYNEQFF. DNA for the CDR3: TGCGCCAGCAGCCAAGCAGGACCGTCCATCTACAATGAGCAGTTCTTC.

V usage is TRBV2 and J usage is TRBJ2-2; 8 bases fit TRBD2. Germline V gene sequence: CDR1 SNHLY, CDR2 FYNNEI. V lost 7 bases, J lost 5 bases, and 6 bases stayed unmatched. The CDR3 has 14 residues. CDR3 in amino acids: CASKPGGQTGELFF. Written as DNA, the CDR3 is TGTGCCAGCAAGCCGGGGGGGCAGACCGGGGAGCTGTTTTTT.

This clonotype turned up a few times. The chain employs TRBV7-9 and TRBJ1-1; 11 positions agree with TRBD1. The CDR3 has 17 amino acids. V trimming: 2 bases; J trimming: 1 base; junction bases outside the gene matches: 6. Germline V gives CDR1 SEHNR, CDR2 FQNEAQ (reference sequence). The chain's CDR3 is CASSLWTGGRKNTEAFF. The DNA for the CDR3 is TGTGCCAGCAGCTTATGGACAGGGGGCAGGAAGAACACTGAAGCTTTCTTT.

The gene calls are TRBV14 and TRBJ2-7; D tentatively reads TRBD1 or TRBD2 (5 bases each). The V end was cut by 0 bases, the J end by 2 bases, with 17 bases between. This CDR3 is 17 amino acids long. Germline CDR1 is SGHDN and CDR2 is FVKESK. The CDR3 DNA sequence: TGTGCCAGCAGCCAAGATCGAGGGTTACAGGAGGCCTACGAGCAGTACTTC. It yields the protein CASSQDRGLQEAYEQYF. The full variable domain, in which reference TRBV14 and TRBJ2-7 provide the parts outside the CDR3, is EAGVTQFPSHSVIEKGQTVTLRCDPISGHDNLYWYRRVMGKEIKFLLHFVKESKQDESGMPNNRFLAERTGGTYSTLKVQPAELEDSGVYFCASSQDRGLQEAYEQYFGPGTRLTVT.

Concerning this clonotype: A clone one base away is much larger, so this may be a read error. The chain has TRBV27 and TRBJ2-1; D perhaps matches TRBD2 (6 bases). CDR3 size: 12 residues. The germline gives CDR1 MNHEY, CDR2 SMNVEV (reference sequence). The CDR3: CAGSRGTNEQFF. As DNA, the CDR3 is TGTGCCGGCAGCCGGGGGACCAATGAGCAGTTCTTC.

The table lists this clonotype with a few counts. V and J are TRBV7-2 and TRBJ2-7, with 7 bases identical to TRBD1. The CDR3 spans 13 residues. The J segment lost 5 bases and the V segment lost 4 bases, leaving 5 bases of the junction unmatched. Germline V gives CDR1 SGHTA, CDR2 FQGNSA. In nucleotides, the CDR3 is TGTGCCAGCAGCTCCGGGACAGTCCACGAGCAGTACTTC. Translation gives CASSSGTVHEQYF.

The chain recombines TRBV7-3 with TRBJ1-1; D unclear. Germline loops: CDR1 SGHTA, CDR2 FQGTGA. V lost 0 bases to trimming and J lost 0 bases, with 5 bases between them. This CDR3 is built from 14 residues. The CDR3 sequence: CASSLTPMNTEAFF. The CDR3 region has the DNA TGTGCCAGCAGCTTAACCCCCATGAACACTGAAGCTTTCTTT.

The chain carries TRBV5-5 and TRBJ2-6; the D is unclear. Germline CDR1 and CDR2: SGHKS and YYEKEE (reference sequence). The CDR3 length is 15 residues. V shed 5 bases and J shed 1 base, with 10 bases lying between them. CDR3 in DNA: TGTGCCAGCAGGCTAGACCGGTCTGGGGCCAACGTCCTGACTTTC. Protein: CASRLDRSGANVLTF.

The chain carries TRBV18 and TRBJ2-7, with 12 bases fitting TRBD2. The trim removed 2 bases at V and 0 bases at J, leaving 5 bases unmatched. CDR1 KGHSH and CDR2 LQKENI come from the germline V gene. This CDR3 is built from 17 residues. CDR3 protein: CASSPSLAGGSSYEQYF. Here the CDR3 DNA reads TGTGCCAGCTCACCATCTCTAGCGGGGGGGAGCTCCTACGAGCAGTACTTC. Filled out from reference TRBV18 and TRBJ2-7, the complete variable domain reads NAGVMQNPRHLVRRRGQEARLRCSPMKGHSHVYWYRQLPEEGLKFMVYLQKENIIDESGMPKERFSAEFPKEGPSILRIQQVVRGDSAAYFCASSPSLAGGSSYEQYFGPGTRLTVT.

The chain is built from TRBV7-2 and TRBJ2-5; D is undetermined. This CDR3 comprises 17 residues. Germline lookup yields CDR1 SGHTA and CDR2 FQGNSA. Trimming cost V 3 bases and J 4 bases, with 21 bases left between them. CDR3 in amino acids: CASSFSFIGLAPETQYF. In DNA form, the CDR3 reads TGTGCCAGCAGCTTCTCTTTTATAGGGCTTGCCCCAGAGACCCAGTACTTC.

This clonotype was seen only a few times. This chain connects TRBV7-2 to TRBJ2-3; possibly TRBD2 for D (5 bases). CDR1 SGHTA and CDR2 FQGNSA come from the germline V gene. Deletions cut 4 bases from V and 5 bases from J, with 16 bases between. The CDR3 length is 15 residues. The CDR3 loop reads CASSSDPARGDTQYF. The CDR3 DNA reads TGTGCCAGCAGCTCGGACCCCGCCCGGGGAGATACGCAGTATTTT.